This TCR beta chain derives from a study of regulatory T cells in long-lasting Graves disease. Findings of the study overall: Segments TRBV28, TRBJ1-2 and TRBJ2-5 showed preferential usage in persistent disease.

Stated time point: newly diagnosed GD, antithyroid drugs for less than 3 months. PBMC-derived RNA was used for the TCR library. Peripheral blood, at about 10 milliliters, went into EDTA tubes. V gave up 5 bases and J gave up 8 bases; unmatched junction bases: 8. This CDR3 contains 16 residues. This clonotype was recorded many times. Antigen: not known. The TCR beta library used iRepertoire HTBI primers with Arm-PCR amplification of CDR3. MiXCR, applied by TCRdb to the multiplex PCR reads, yields one record per CDR3 protein. The sample includes around 450,000 distinct CDR3 sequences, 14% to 15% of them seen just once. These data also formed part of another study, on T cells in Graves' hyperthyroidism and ophthalmopathy. Per that paper: Newly diagnosed hyperthyroidism, duration under 2 months, in patients aged 18 to 65. Model-based prediction identified ophthalmopathy a median about 6.8 months prior to its onset.

The sequence came from a woman aged 40 to 50 with Graves disease. Sequences were derived from peripheral blood mononuclear cells (PBMCs), sampled at new diagnosis, from a patient treated with antithyroid drugs. This chain links TRBV12-3 or TRBV12-4 with TRBJ2-1, with 14 positions matching TRBD2. The CDR3 loop is CASSPGTSGSLDEQFF. In nucleotides, the CDR3 is TGTGCCAGCAGTCCAGGGACTAGCGGGAGTTTAGATGAGCAGTTCTTC.